What follows describes a single T cell receptor beta chain. This specimen belongs to a study of blood T cell repertoires in COVID-19. Per germline, CDR1 LNHNV and CDR2 YYDKDF (reference sequence). J was trimmed by 6 bases and V by 1 base; bases with no gene match: 5. There are 14 residues in the CDR3. This table comes from immunoSEQ multiplex PCR, and its TCRdb copy is limited to in-frame clones, with some not included. The table records roughly 250,000 clones, 86% of them present only once. Sequenced: peripheral blood. This TCR derives from a woman in her twenties or thirties with COVID-19, enrolled during active disease. This sequence joins TRBV15 and TRBJ1-1, with TRBD1 matching over 7 bases. The CDR3 bases are TGTGCCACCAGCAGAGTAACAGGGGCGGCTGAAGCTTTCTTT. It is translated as CATSRVTGAAEAFF.